The rows below give T cell receptor beta chains drawn from one sample of a study of shared clonotypes between healthy human individuals. Libraries were prepared by immunoSEQ multiplex PCR; TCRdb keeps only in-frame clonotypes and omits some of them. Among 2,500,000 or so clones listed, just under 95% were seen once. Sequenced sample: naive CD4+ T cells from PBMCs. These receptors all come from a man aged 18 to 35 in good health. Some clones in this sample may be carry-over from other donors' samples. Each CDR3 is given without its conserved first and last residue. Size is stated for part of the rows, as once, few or many counts, or as a class when the clone is expanded.

CDR3: SVRTGMDQPQH
J: TRBJ1-5
size: NA
V: TRBV29-1

CDR3: ASSSRGQGYNEQF
J: TRBJ2-1
size: NA
V: TRBV11-2

CDR3: ASSEQGVFGYGYT
J: TRBJ1-2
size: NA
V: TRBV6-1

CDR3: ASSLSGAGETQY
J: TRBJ2-5
size: NA
V: TRBV5-1

CDR3: ASSFLVRGNAEQF
J: TRBJ2-1
size: few
V: TRBV5-5

CDR3: ASSPQSTSYEQY
J: TRBJ2-7
size: few
V: TRBV7-3

CDR3: ASRGFYGYT
J: TRBJ1-2
size: NA
V: TRBV5-1

CDR3: ASSPGAEMQETQY
J: TRBJ2-5
size: NA
V: TRBV18

CDR3: ASSQVHASSTDTQY
J: TRBJ2-3
size: NA
V: TRBV4-1

CDR3: ASSLGGPTEAF
J: TRBJ1-1
size: NA
V: TRBV7-3

CDR3: ASSLAGVMDTEAF
J: TRBJ1-1
size: NA
V: TRBV28

CDR3: ASSGPGTRDVGELF
J: TRBJ2-2
size: NA
V: TRBV2

CDR3: ASSSGSSVRAQH
J: TRBJ1-5
size: NA
V: TRBV7-2

CDR3: ASSLRDRMNTEAF
J: TRBJ1-1
size: NA
V: TRBV28

CDR3: ASSPQGSGTQPQH
J: TRBJ1-5
size: once
V: TRBV19

CDR3: ASSLGLAELYNEQF
J: TRBJ2-1
size: NA
V: TRBV7-2

CDR3: ASSRGLADTGELF
J: TRBJ2-2
size: NA
V: TRBV11-3

CDR3: ASSGGLAGGSTSTDTQY
J: TRBJ2-3
size: NA
V: TRBV9

CDR3: ASSPTGQGISEQF
J: TRBJ2-1
size: NA
V: TRBV4-1

CDR3: ASSLQAVEQF
J: TRBJ2-1
size: NA
V: TRBV7-2

CDR3: ASSLQGAGTEAF
J: TRBJ1-1
size: NA
V: TRBV11-3

CDR3: ASSLLYSGNTIY
J: TRBJ1-3
size: NA
V: TRBV9

CDR3: ASSFGYVNNEQF
J: TRBJ2-1
size: NA
V: TRBV5-1

CDR3: AWIPITGGGTGANVLT
J: TRBJ2-6
size: NA
V: TRBV30

CDR3: GRQGASGANVLT
J: TRBJ2-6
size: NA
V: TRBV2

CDR3: ASSLQGNGYEQY
J: TRBJ2-7
size: NA
V: TRBV5-1

CDR3: ASSLELWTGGSYEQY
J: TRBJ2-7
size: NA
V: TRBV5-5

CDR3: ASSPGDRGQDQPQH
J: TRBJ1-5
size: NA
V: TRBV28

CDR3: ASSLSATGVNTEAF
J: TRBJ1-1
size: NA
V: TRBV5-5

CDR3: ASSGSGNTIY
J: TRBJ1-3
size: NA
V: TRBV7-8

CDR3: AWSAGPNQPQH
J: TRBJ1-5
size: NA
V: TRBV30

CDR3: ASSSYGQAETQY
J: TRBJ2-5
size: once
V: TRBV7-2

CDR3: ASSWDRANYGYT
J: TRBJ1-2
size: NA
V: TRBV6-6

CDR3: ASSYELDSSYNEQF
J: TRBJ2-1
size: NA
V: TRBV6-5

CDR3: ASSSQGGGGLRYGYT
J: TRBJ1-2
size: NA
V: TRBV28

CDR3: ASSFQGQDNEQF
J: TRBJ2-1
size: NA
V: TRBV7-2

CDR3: ASSYSPRGNYGYT
J: TRBJ1-2
size: once
V: TRBV6-5

CDR3: ASSPRAYNEQF
J: TRBJ2-1
size: NA
V: TRBV28

CDR3: ASSPPGRADTQY
J: TRBJ2-3
size: NA
V: TRBV18

CDR3: ASSLFTLETQY
J: TRBJ2-5
size: once
V: TRBV5-4

CDR3: ASSQEAGSEQF
J: TRBJ2-1
size: NA
V: TRBV4-2

CDR3: ASSLAGPGTPQF
J: TRBJ2-1
size: NA
V: TRBV5-1

CDR3: AWKPRGAGYYEQY
J: TRBJ2-7
size: NA
V: TRBV30

CDR3: SVKGLAGNEQF
J: TRBJ2-1
size: NA
V: TRBV29-1

CDR3: ASSPGLMNTEAF
J: TRBJ1-1
size: once
V: TRBV18

CDR3: ASQVVGSGISTDTQY
J: TRBJ2-3
size: NA
V: TRBV5-1

CDR3: ASSVQGTQETQY
J: TRBJ2-5
size: once
V: TRBV2

CDR3: ASSLQGAGQPQH
J: TRBJ1-5
size: NA
V: TRBV5-1

CDR3: ASSLRGQSLSRGYT
J: TRBJ1-2
size: NA
V: TRBV27

CDR3: ASSLTASGRGPDTQY
J: TRBJ2-3
size: NA
V: TRBV18

CDR3: ASSLAGAYSYEQY
J: TRBJ2-7
size: NA
V: TRBV7-2

CDR3: ASSIMGTGDEKLF
J: TRBJ1-4
size: NA
V: TRBV28

CDR3: ASSQVRTSLAEQY
J: TRBJ2-7
size: once
V: TRBV4-2

CDR3: SVGSGYSGNTIY
J: TRBJ1-3
size: NA
V: TRBV29-1

CDR3: ASRISYEQY
J: TRBJ2-7
size: NA
V: TRBV7-2